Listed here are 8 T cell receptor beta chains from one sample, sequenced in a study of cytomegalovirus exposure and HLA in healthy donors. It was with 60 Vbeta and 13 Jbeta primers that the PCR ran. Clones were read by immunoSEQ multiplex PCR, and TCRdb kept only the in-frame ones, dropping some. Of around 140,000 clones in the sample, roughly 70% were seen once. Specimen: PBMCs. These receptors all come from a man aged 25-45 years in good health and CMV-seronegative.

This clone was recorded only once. The CDR3 sequence is CASSIDRVSNQPQHF. CDR3 DNA: TGTGCCAGCAGCATCGACAGGGTTAGCAATCAGCCCCAGCATTTT. V gene TRBV6-6 combines with J gene TRBJ1-5; 7 nucleotides align to TRBD1. Trimming at V came to 6 bases and at J to 0 bases, leaving 5 bases not matched to a gene. Germline-derived CDR1 and CDR2 are MNHNY and SVGAGI (reference sequence). The CDR3 totals 15 residues.

DNA for the CDR3: TGTGCCAGCAGGTTAACAGGGAACGAGCAGTACTTC. This sequence encodes CASRLTGNEQYF. The chain has TRBV28 and TRBJ2-7; TRBD1 is a possible D gene (6 bases). Between the trimmed V and J ends, which lost 6 bases and 5 bases, there was a span of 11 bases. CDR3 length: 12 residues. Germline loops: CDR1 MDHEN, CDR2 SYDVKM. The variable domain in full, completed from reference TRBV28 and TRBJ2-7, reads DVKVTQSSRYLVKRTGEKVFLECVQDMDHENMFWYRQDPGLGLRLIYFSYDVKMKEKGDIPEGYSVSREKKERFSLILESASTNQTSMYLCASRLTGNEQYFGPGTRLTVT.

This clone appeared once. This CDR3 reads CASSPSEGGTGPLHF. CDR3 sequence (DNA): TGCGCCAGCAGCCCCAGCGAGGGCGGGACGGGTCCCCTCCACTTT. This chain joins TRBV4-1 and TRBJ1-6; D perhaps matches TRBD1 (5 bases). CDR3 length: 15 amino acids. Germline CDR1 and CDR2: MGHRA and YSYEKL. Between the trimmed V and J ends, which lost 4 bases and 13 bases, there was a span of 20 bases.

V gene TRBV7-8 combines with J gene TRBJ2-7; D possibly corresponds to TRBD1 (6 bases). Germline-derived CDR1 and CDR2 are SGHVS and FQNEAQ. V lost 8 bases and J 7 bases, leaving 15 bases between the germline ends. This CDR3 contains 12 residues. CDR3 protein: CASSRTGFEQYF. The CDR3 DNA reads TGTGCCAGCTCCCGTACAGGGTTTGAGCAGTACTTC.

CDR3 in amino acids: CASSQIGQANQPQHF. The CDR3 DNA follows: TGTGCCAGCTCACAAATCGGACAGGCCAATCAGCCCCAGCATTTT. V and J are TRBV18 and TRBJ1-5, with 7 bases fitting TRBD1. V shed 4 bases and J 3 bases; nucleotides not matched to a gene: 6. The CDR3 sequence is 15 residues long. Per the germline V gene, CDR1 is KGHSH and CDR2 is LQKENI.

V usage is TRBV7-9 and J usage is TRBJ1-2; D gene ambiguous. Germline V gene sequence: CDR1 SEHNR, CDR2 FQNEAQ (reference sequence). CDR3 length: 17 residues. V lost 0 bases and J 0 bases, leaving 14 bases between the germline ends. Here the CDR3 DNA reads TGTGCCAGCAGCTTAGCTATGAGGGTTGAAGCTAACTATGGCTACACCTTC. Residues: CASSLAMRVEANYGYTF.

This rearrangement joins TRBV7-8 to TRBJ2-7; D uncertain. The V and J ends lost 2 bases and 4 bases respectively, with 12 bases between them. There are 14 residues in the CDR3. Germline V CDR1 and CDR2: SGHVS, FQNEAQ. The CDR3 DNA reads TGTGCCAGCAGCTTACGGCAGGCAGGATACGAGCAGTACTTC. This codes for CASSLRQAGYEQYF. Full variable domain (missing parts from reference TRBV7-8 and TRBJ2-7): GAGVSQSPRYKVAKRGQDVALRCDPISGHVSLFWYQQALGQGPEFLTYFQNEAQLDKSGLPSDRFFAERPEGSVSTLKIQRTQQEDSAVYLCASSLRQAGYEQYFGPGTRLTVT.

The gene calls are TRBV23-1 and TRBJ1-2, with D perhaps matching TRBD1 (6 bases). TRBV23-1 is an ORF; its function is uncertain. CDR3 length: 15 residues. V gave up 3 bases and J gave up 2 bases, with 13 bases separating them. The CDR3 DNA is TGCGCCAGCAGTCACAAGACAGGAGTAAACTATGGCTACACCTTC. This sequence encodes CASSHKTGVNYGYTF.